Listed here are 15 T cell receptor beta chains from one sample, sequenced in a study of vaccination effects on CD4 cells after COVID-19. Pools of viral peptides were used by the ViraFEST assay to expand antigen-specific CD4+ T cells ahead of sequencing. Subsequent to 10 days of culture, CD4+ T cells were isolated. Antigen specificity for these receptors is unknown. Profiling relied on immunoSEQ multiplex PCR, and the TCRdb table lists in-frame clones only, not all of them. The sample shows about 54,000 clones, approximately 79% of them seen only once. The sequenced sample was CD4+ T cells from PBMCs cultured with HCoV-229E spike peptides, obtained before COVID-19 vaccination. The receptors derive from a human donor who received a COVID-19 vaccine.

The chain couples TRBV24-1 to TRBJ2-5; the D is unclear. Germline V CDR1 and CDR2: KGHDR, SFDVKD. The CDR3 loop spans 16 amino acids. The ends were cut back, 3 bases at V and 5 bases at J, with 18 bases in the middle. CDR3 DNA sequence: TGTGCCACCAGTGATGAGAATCCCATGTTTGGGGAGACCCAGTACTTC. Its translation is CATSDENPMFGETQYF.

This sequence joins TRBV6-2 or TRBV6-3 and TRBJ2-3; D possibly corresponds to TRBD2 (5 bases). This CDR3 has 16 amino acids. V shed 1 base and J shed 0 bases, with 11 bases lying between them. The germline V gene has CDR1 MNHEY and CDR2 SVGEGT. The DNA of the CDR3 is TGTGCCAGCAGTTACTACGGCAGGACTAGCACAGATACGCAGTATTTT. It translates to CASSYYGRTSTDTQYF.

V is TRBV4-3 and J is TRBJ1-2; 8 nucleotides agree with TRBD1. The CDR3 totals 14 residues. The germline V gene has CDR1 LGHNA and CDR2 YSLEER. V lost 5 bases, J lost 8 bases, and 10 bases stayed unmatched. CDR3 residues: CASSSPDREAGYTF. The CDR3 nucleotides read TGCGCCAGCAGCTCCCCGGACAGGGAAGCAGGCTACACCTTC.

The DNA of the CDR3 is TGCGCCAGCAGCTTGGATGGGACTAGCTCCTACAATGAGCAGTTCTTC. Amino acids: CASSLDGTSSYNEQFF. The chain links TRBV5-1 to TRBJ2-1, with 8 bases lining up with TRBD2. Germline-derived CDR1 and CDR2 are SGHRS and YFSETQ. Losses at the gene ends were 0 bases for V and 0 bases for J; bases not matched to a gene: 2. This CDR3 has 16 amino acids. Full variable domain (remainder filled in from reference TRBV5-1 and TRBJ2-1): KAGVTQTPRYLIKTRGQQVTLSCSPISGHRSVSWYQQTPGQGLQFLFEYFSETQRNKGNFPGRFSGRQFSNSRSEMNVSTLELGDSALYLCASSLDGTSSYNEQFFGPGTRLTVL.

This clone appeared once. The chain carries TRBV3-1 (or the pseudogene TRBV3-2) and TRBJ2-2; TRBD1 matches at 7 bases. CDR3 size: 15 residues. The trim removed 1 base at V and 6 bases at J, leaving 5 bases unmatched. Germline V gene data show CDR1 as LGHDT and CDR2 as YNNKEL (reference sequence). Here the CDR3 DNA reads TGTGCCAGCAGCCAAGCTTATGGACAGGCCGGGGAGCTGTTTTTT. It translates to CASSQAYGQAGELFF.

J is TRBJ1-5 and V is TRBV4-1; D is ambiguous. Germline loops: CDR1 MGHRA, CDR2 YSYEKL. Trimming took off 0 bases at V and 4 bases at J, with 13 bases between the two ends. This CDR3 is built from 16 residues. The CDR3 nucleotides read TGCGCCAGCAGCCAAGAATCCGGACGGAATAATCAGCCCCAGCATTTT. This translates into CASSQESGRNNQPQHF.

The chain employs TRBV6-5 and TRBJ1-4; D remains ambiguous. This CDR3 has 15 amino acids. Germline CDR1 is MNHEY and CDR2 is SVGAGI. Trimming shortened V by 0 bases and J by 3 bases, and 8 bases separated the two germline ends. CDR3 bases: TGTGCCAGCAGTTACTCCCAGTTAGCTAATGAAAAACTGTTTTTT. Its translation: CASSYSQLANEKLFF.

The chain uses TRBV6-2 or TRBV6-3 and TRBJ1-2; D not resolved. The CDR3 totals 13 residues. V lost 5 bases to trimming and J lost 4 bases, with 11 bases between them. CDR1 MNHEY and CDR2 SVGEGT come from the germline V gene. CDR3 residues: CASSRTFFYGYTF. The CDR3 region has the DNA TGTGCCAGCAGTCGGACTTTCTTCTATGGCTACACCTTC.

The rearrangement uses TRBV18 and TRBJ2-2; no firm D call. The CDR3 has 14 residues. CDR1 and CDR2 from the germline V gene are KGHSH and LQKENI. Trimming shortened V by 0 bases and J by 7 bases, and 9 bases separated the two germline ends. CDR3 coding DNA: TGTGCCAGCTCACCACCGGCCAGGATCGGGGAGCTGTTTTTT. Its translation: CASSPPARIGELFF.

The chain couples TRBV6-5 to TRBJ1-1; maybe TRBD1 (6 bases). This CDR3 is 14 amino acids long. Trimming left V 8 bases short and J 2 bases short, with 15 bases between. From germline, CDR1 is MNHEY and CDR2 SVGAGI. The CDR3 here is CASSRQDDNTEAFF. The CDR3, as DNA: TGTGCCAGCTCCCGACAGGACGACAACACTGAAGCTTTCTTT.

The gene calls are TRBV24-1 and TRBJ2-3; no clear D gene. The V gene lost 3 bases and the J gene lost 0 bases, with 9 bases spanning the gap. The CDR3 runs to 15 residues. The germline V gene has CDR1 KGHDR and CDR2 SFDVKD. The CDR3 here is CATSDMTDSTDTQYF. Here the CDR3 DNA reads TGTGCCACCAGTGATATGACCGATAGCACAGATACGCAGTATTTT.

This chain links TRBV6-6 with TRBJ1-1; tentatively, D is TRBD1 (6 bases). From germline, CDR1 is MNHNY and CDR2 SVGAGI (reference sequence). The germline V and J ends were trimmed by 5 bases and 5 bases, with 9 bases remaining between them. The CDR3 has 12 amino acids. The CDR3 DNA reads TGTGCCAGCAGTCAAGGGGGGACTGAAGCTTTCTTT. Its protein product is CASSQGGTEAFF.

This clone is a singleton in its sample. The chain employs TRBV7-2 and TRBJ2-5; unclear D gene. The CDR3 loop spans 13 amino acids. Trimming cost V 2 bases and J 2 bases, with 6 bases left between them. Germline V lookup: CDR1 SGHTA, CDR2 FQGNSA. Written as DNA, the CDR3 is TGTGCCAGCAGCTTAAGCAAGCAAGAGACCCAGTACTTC. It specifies CASSLSKQETQYF.

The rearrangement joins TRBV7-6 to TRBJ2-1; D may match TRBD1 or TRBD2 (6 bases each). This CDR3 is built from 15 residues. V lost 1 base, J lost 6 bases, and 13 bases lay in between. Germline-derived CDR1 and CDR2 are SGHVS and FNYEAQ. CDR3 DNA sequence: TGTGCCAGCAGCTTAGTAGGGGGGCGGGTCAATGAGCAGTTCTTC. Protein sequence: CASSLVGGRVNEQFF. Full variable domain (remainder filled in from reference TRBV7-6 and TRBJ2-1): GAGVSQSPRYKVTKRGQDVALRCDPISGHVSLYWYRQALGQGPEFLTYFNYEAQQDKSGLPNDRFSAERPEGSISTLTIQRTEQRDSAMYRCASSLVGGRVNEQFFGPGTRLTVL.

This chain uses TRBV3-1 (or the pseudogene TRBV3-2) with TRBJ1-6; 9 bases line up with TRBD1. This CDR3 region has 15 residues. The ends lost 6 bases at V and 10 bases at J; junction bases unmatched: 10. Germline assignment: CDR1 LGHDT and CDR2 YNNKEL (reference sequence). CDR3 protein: CASRLQTGGTSPLHF. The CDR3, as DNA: TGTGCCAGCAGACTACAAACAGGGGGCACATCACCCCTCCACTTT.